The present T cell receptor (beta chain) was sequenced within a study of shared clonotypes between healthy human individuals. Study-wide results and caveats: As a rule, naive subsets had a larger estimated richness than memory subsets. A few donors shared approximately 5% of their naive CD4 clonotypes.

As concerns this clone: The antigen remains unidentified.

J was trimmed by 8 bases and V by 5 bases; bases with no gene match: 9. The CDR3 length is 15 residues. Germline lookup yields CDR1 SEHNR and CDR2 FQNEAQ (reference sequence). Naivety among CD8 cells was defined by CD45RO negativity and positive CCR7 selection, thereby excluding terminally differentiated effector memory CD45RA+ cells. TCRdb's copy holds only in-frame clones and misses some; the assay was immunoSEQ multiplex PCR. This repertoire shows 600,000 or so clones, around 96% found once; its top ten account for around 0.12%. Sample: naive CD8+ T cells sorted from blood. This TCR derives from a woman aged 30 to 39 in good health. The chain combines TRBV7-9 with TRBJ2-1; 10 bases match TRBD2. The CDR3 coding sequence is TGTGCCAGCAGCCTTGGACTAGCGGCCTGGGATGAGCAGTTCTTC. Translating it yields CASSLGLAAWDEQFF. Filled out from reference TRBV7-9 and TRBJ2-1, the complete variable domain reads DTGVSQNPRHKITKRGQNVTFRCDPISEHNRLYWYRQTLGQGPEFLTYFQNEAQLEKSRLLSDRFSAERPKGSFSTLEIQRTEQGDSAMYLCASSLGLAAWDEQFFGPGTRLTVL.